The clone carrying this TCR beta chain was recorded many times. Assay: immunoSEQ multiplex PCR; the TCRdb copy retains only in-frame clones and omits some. The table has 70,000 to 75,000 clones, less than 90% seen once. Germline-derived CDR1 and CDR2 are KGHDR and SFDVKD. The CDR3 runs 14 residues. Trimming pared 8 bases from V and 0 bases from J, leaving 10 bases between. The record originates from a study of control samples from healthy donors and cancer patients. Sequencing was done on a sample of blood. The chain carries TRBV24-1 and TRBJ1-5; D gene unclear. The sequence was collected from a woman in her forties or fifties in good health. The CDR3 sequence: CATIRTVSNQPQHF. The CDR3 nucleotides are TGTGCCACCATCCGGACGGTTAGCAATCAGCCCCAGCATTTT.